Presented here are 5 T cell receptor beta chains from one specimen sequenced in a study of T cells in Graves' hyperthyroidism and ophthalmopathy. Amplification of TCR beta CDR3 regions was performed using RNA transcripts as template. In the first-round RT-PCR of the TCR CDR3, the HTBI primer set was used. MiXCR, run by TCRdb on the multiplex PCR reads, gives a single entry per CDR3 protein. The data show hundreds of thousands of distinct CDR3 sequences, with roughly 14% seen just once and 7.5% to 9% held by the top ten. The specimen sequenced was blood. The receptors stem from a woman between 18 and 29 years old with Graves' hyperthyroidism.

This clonotype was detected a few times. The chain combines TRBV11-2 with TRBJ2-3; 9 positions match TRBD2. V was pared by 2 bases and J by 5 bases, with 8 bases of the junction left unmatched. There are 16 residues in the CDR3. Germline V gene data show CDR1 as SGHAT and CDR2 as FQNNGV. The CDR3 sequence: CASSLFAGGGLDTQYF. DNA for the CDR3: TGTGCCAGCAGCTTATTTGCGGGGGGGGGCCTAGATACGCAGTATTTT.

This clonotype was seen repeatedly, ten times or more. J is TRBJ2-1 and V is TRBV29-1; D call uncertain. The CDR3 has 11 residues. V lost 1 base to trimming and J lost 5 bases, with 3 bases between them. The germline gives CDR1 SQVTM, CDR2 ANQGSEA. This CDR3 reads CSVEVDNEQFF. As DNA, the CDR3 is TGCAGCGTTGAAGTGGACAATGAGCAGTTCTTC.

This clonotype showed up many times. The chain employs TRBV12-3 or TRBV12-4 and TRBJ1-6; 7 bases match TRBD1. V dropped 6 bases and J dropped 4; count of bases not matched to a gene: 6. The CDR3 length is 15 residues. The DNA of the CDR3 is TGTGCCAGCAGCCGGGGACAGATATATAATTCACCCCTCCACTTT. This encodes CASSRGQIYNSPLHF.

V is TRBV5-1 and J is TRBJ2-7, with 14 bases aligning to TRBD2. This CDR3 has 21 amino acids. From germline, CDR1 is SGHRS and CDR2 YFSETQ. The J segment lost 4 bases and the V segment lost 0 bases, leaving 18 bases of the junction unmatched. The DNA for the CDR3 is TGCGCCAGCAGCTTGGTTTTGGATTCCGGGACTAGCGGGGGCTCGGGGTACGAGCAGTACTTC. Translating it yields CASSLVLDSGTSGGSGYEQYF.

This clonotype was seen many times. V usage is TRBV7-9 and J usage is TRBJ2-6, with D hard to call. The ends were cut back, 8 bases at V and 2 bases at J, with 7 bases in the middle. Looked up from germline, CDR1 is SEHNR and CDR2 is FQNEAQ (reference sequence). CDR3 length equals 13 residues. The CDR3 sequence: CASAHPGANVLTF. In DNA, the CDR3 is TGTGCCAGCGCCCACCCTGGGGCCAACGTCCTGACTTTC.